These 22 T cell receptor beta chains came from one sample sequenced in a study of human T cells and chemical hapten exposure. Described time point: pre-sensitization, week 0. This sample's treatment: therapeutic diphenylcyclopropenone sensitization with weekly scalp DPC. TCRdb passed the RACE reads through MiXCR, listing each CDR3 protein once. The sample consists of about 120,000 distinct CDR3 sequences, around an eighth of them appearing once. This specimen was whole blood, taken in connection with sensitization to the hapten diphenylcyclopropenone (DPC). These receptors originate from a woman aged 18-30 years with alopecia areata. Some clones in this sample may be carry-over from other donors' samples.

At least ten counts were recorded for this clonotype. This chain joins TRBV4-2 and TRBJ2-1; no reliable D call. V lost 4 bases to trimming and J lost 15 bases, with 19 bases between them. Germline values: CDR1 LGHNA, CDR2 YNFKEQ. This CDR3 region has 13 residues. The CDR3 loop reads CASSPVPGFPPFF. The CDR3 DNA reads TGTGCCAGCAGCCCGGTACCGGGCTTTCCCCCGTTCTTC.

The CDR3 loop reads CASSSLPGGPADEQYF. The CDR3 DNA follows: TGTGCCAGCAGTTCCCTTCCCGGGGGGCCGGCAGACGAGCAGTACTTC. The chain recombines TRBV27 with TRBJ2-7; D is possibly TRBD2 (7 bases). With 4 bases removed from V and 5 bases from J, the gap between germline ends came to 21 bases. CDR1 is MNHEY, CDR2 SMNVEV, per germline (reference sequence). CDR3 length equals 16 residues.

This chain uses TRBV18 with TRBJ2-1, with 9 bases identical to TRBD1. Germline lookup yields CDR1 KGHSH and CDR2 LQKENI. The CDR3 loop spans 18 amino acids. Trimming at V came to 0 bases and at J to 1 base, leaving 7 bases not matched to a gene. This CDR3 is CASSPPGTGFRSYNEQFF. The CDR3 DNA sequence: TGTGCCAGCTCACCACCCGGGACAGGGTTCAGGTCCTACAATGAGCAGTTCTTC. The full variable domain, rest sourced from reference TRBV18 and TRBJ2-1, is NAGVMQNPRHLVRRRGQEARLRCSPMKGHSHVYWYRQLPEEGLKFMVYLQKENIIDESGMPKERFSAEFPKEGPSILRIQQVVRGDSAAYFCASSPPGTGFRSYNEQFFGPGTRLTVL.

In its sample, this clonotype was seen a few times. The chain carries TRBV7-2 and TRBJ1-2; D ambiguous. The CDR3 has 13 residues. Germline assignment: CDR1 SGHTA and CDR2 FQGNSA. The V gene lost 6 bases and the J gene lost 3 bases, with 11 bases spanning the gap. DNA of the CDR3: TGTGCCAGCAGTGTGAGGAAGGACTATGGCTACACCTTC. It specifies CASSVRKDYGYTF.

This chain joins TRBV10-3 and TRBJ2-7, with 11 bases lining up with TRBD2. Germline lookup yields CDR1 ENHRY and CDR2 SYGVKD. Trimming at V came to 11 bases and at J to 3 bases, leaving 6 bases not matched to a gene. The CDR3 covers 13 residues. The CDR3 is CALGGTSGYEQYF. CDR3 DNA sequence: TGTGCCCTAGGGGGGACTAGCGGCTACGAGCAGTACTTC.

This clonotype was observed a handful of times. The rearrangement joins TRBV7-8 to TRBJ2-3; tentative D call: TRBD2 (5 bases). CDR1 and CDR2 from the germline V gene are SGHVS and FQNEAQ. V lost 5 bases to trimming and J lost 0 bases, with 15 bases between them. This CDR3 has 16 residues. The CDR3 DNA sequence: TGTGCCAGCAGCCGACGAGACGGGGTGAGCACAGATACGCAGTATTTT. It yields the protein CASSRRDGVSTDTQYF.

The V call is TRBV6-5, the J call TRBJ1-2; no reliable D call. The CDR3 length is 15 residues. Germline V gene lookup returns CDR1 MNHEY and CDR2 SVGAGI. The ends were cut back, 2 bases at V and 4 bases at J, with 14 bases in the middle. CDR3 coding DNA: TGTGCCAGCAGTTACAAATGGAACAGACCCTATGGCTACACCTTC. This codes for CASSYKWNRPYGYTF.

This clonotype was observed a handful of times. The genes are TRBV7-2 and TRBJ2-3, with D perhaps TRBD2 (6 bases). CDR1 SGHTA and CDR2 FQGNSA come from the germline V gene. V lost 1 base to trimming and J lost 1 base, with 9 bases between them. This CDR3 comprises 15 residues. CDR3 DNA sequence: TGTGCCAGCAGCTTAGGACAGCGGGGCACAGATACGCAGTATTTT. It encodes CASSLGQRGTDTQYF. Complete variable domain (other parts from reference TRBV7-2 and TRBJ2-3): GAGVSQSPSNKVTEKGKDVELRCDPISGHTALYWYRQSLGQGLEFLIYFQGNSAPDKSGLPSDRFSAERTGGSVSTLTIQRTQQEDSAVYLCASSLGQRGTDTQYFGPGTRLTVL.

This clonotype has a count of ten or more. Here the CDR3 DNA reads TGTGCCAGCAGTTTTCGCCCTCTAGCGGGGGGGAGGGTTGAGCAGTTCTTC. Translated, it gives CASSFRPLAGGRVEQFF. The chain links TRBV12-3 or TRBV12-4 to TRBJ2-1; 12 bases fit TRBD2. The CDR3 spans 17 residues. The J segment lost 9 bases and the V segment lost 3 bases, leaving 12 bases of the junction unmatched.

The rearrangement joins TRBV20-1 to TRBJ2-7; maybe TRBD1 (5 bases). The CDR3 contains 11 residues. Trimming cost V 4 bases and J 6 bases, with 10 bases left between them. Per the germline V gene, CDR1 is DFQATT and CDR2 is SNEGSKA (reference sequence). The CDR3 region has the DNA TGCAGTGCTATCAGGGTTCCCGAGCAGTACTTC. Translating it yields CSAIRVPEQYF.

Concerning this clonotype itself: A much larger clone differs from this one at a single base, so this may be a read error. V gene TRBV20-1 combines with J gene TRBJ1-2, with a tentative D call TRBD1 (6 bases). The CDR3 runs 13 residues. Germline V gene data show CDR1 as DFQATT and CDR2 as SNEGSKA (reference sequence). CDR3 loop: CRAQGQGSYGYTF. CDR3 DNA sequence: TGCAGAGCCCAGGGGCAGGGGTCCTATGGCTACACCTTC.

This sequence joins TRBV18 and TRBJ2-1, with 9 bases identical to TRBD2. CDR1 is KGHSH, CDR2 LQKENI, per germline. The CDR3 length is 16 residues. V shed 3 bases, J shed 2 bases, and the junction held 5 bases outside the gene matches. The CDR3 DNA follows: TGTGCCAGCTCACCCATGACTAGCGGAGCCTACAATGAGCAGTTCTTC. It codes for CASSPMTSGAYNEQFF.

This clonotype was counted ten times or more. V gene TRBV7-9 combines with J gene TRBJ2-3; D is undetermined. The V gene lost 4 bases and the J gene lost 3 bases, with 11 bases spanning the gap. Germline V lookup: CDR1 SEHNR, CDR2 FQNEAQ (reference sequence). There are 14 residues in the CDR3. The DNA for the CDR3 is TGTGCCAGCAGCTCCCCTAGAGGTACAGATACGCAGTATTTT. This codes for CASSSPRGTDTQYF.

The rearrangement uses TRBV3-1 and TRBJ2-7; the D gene is possibly TRBD2 (5 bases). This CDR3 has 15 amino acids. Germline V gives CDR1 LGHDT, CDR2 YNNKEL (reference sequence). Trimming removed 0 bases from V and 1 base from J, with 10 bases in between. CDR3 in amino acids: CASSQEWGASYEQYF. DNA for the CDR3: TGTGCCAGCAGCCAAGAATGGGGAGCATCCTACGAGCAGTACTTC.

The genes are TRBV6-5 and TRBJ2-2; D not resolved. CDR1 and CDR2 (germline): MNHEY, SVGAGI. CDR3 length: 12 residues. V gave up 6 bases and J gave up 2 bases, with 4 bases separating them. CDR3 residues: CASSRNTGELFF. The CDR3 DNA is TGTGCCAGCAGCCGCAACACCGGGGAGCTGTTTTTT.

There are a few counts of this clonotype. The chain combines TRBV7-6 with TRBJ2-1; possibly TRBD1 for D (6 bases). Trimming left V 0 bases short and J 10 bases short, with 25 bases between. Germline V gives CDR1 SGHVS, CDR2 FNYEAQ. The CDR3 is made up of 18 amino acids. This CDR3 reads CASSLALPVRGWENEQFF. Written as DNA, the CDR3 is TGTGCCAGCAGCTTAGCGCTACCGGTCAGGGGATGGGAGAACGAGCAGTTCTTC.

In the case of this clonotype: A clone one base away is much larger, so this may be a read error. This chain connects TRBV25-1 to TRBJ1-1; 9 nucleotides agree with TRBD1. CDR3 length: 16 residues. Germline lookup yields CDR1 MGHDK and CDR2 SYGVNS. J gave up 6 bases and V 4 bases, and 12 bases lay outside the gene matches. The CDR3 bases are TGTGCCAGCAGTGGCGGACAGGGGATCAATGTTTCTGAAGCTTTCTTT. This translates into CASSGGQGINVSEAFF.

The DNA for the CDR3 is TGCAGCGTGCAAGGACAGGGCAATCAGCCCCAGCATTTT. It codes for CSVQGQGNQPQHF. The chain carries TRBV29-1 and TRBJ1-5, with 7 bases matching TRBD1. Germline assignment: CDR1 SQVTM and CDR2 ANQGSEA. Trimming cost V 6 bases and J 2 bases; bases outside gene matches: 4. The CDR3 contains 13 residues.

This clonotype occurred many times. V and J are TRBV30 and TRBJ1-5; D gene ambiguous. CDR1 and CDR2 (germline): GTSNPN, SVGIG (reference sequence). The CDR3 runs to 12 residues. With 3 bases removed from V and 5 bases from J, the gap between germline ends came to 8 bases. The CDR3 DNA is TGTGCCTGGAGAGAGGGTGATCAGCCCCAGCATTTT. Translating it yields CAWREGDQPQHF.

The V and J genes are TRBV19 and TRBJ1-5; the D is unclear. Trimming took off 3 bases at V and 4 bases at J, with 4 bases between the two ends. The germline V gene encodes CDR1 LNHDA and CDR2 SQIVND (reference sequence). This CDR3 contains 12 residues. In DNA form, the CDR3 reads TGTGCCAGTAGTATCGGGAATCAGCCCCAGCATTTT. Translated: CASSIGNQPQHF.

This clonotype has at least ten counts. The chain has TRBV10-3 and TRBJ1-2, with D maybe TRBD1 (6 bases). Trimming left V 6 bases short and J 5 bases short, with 19 bases between. Germline lookup yields CDR1 ENHRY and CDR2 SYGVKD. The CDR3 has 15 amino acids. The CDR3 here is CAIRIRAQGQYGYTF. The CDR3 region has the DNA TGTGCCATCAGGATCCGTGCGCAGGGGCAATATGGCTACACCTTC.

This clonotype showed up many times. V is TRBV4-1 and J is TRBJ1-2; D perhaps matches TRBD1 (5 bases). The CDR3 covers 15 residues. Trimming stripped 0 bases from V and 4 bases from J, with 12 bases between. The germline gives CDR1 MGHRA, CDR2 YSYEKL. CDR3 loop: CASSQDEGQGYGYTF. In nucleotides, the CDR3 is TGCGCCAGCAGCCAAGATGAGGGGCAGGGCTATGGCTACACCTTC.